These 25 T cell receptor beta chains came from one sample sequenced in a study of shared clonotypes between healthy human individuals. Profiling relied on immunoSEQ multiplex PCR, and the TCRdb table lists in-frame clones only, not all of them. Of roughly 2.5 million clones in the sample, approximately 90% are singletons; the top ten hold over 0.12%. Sequenced input: naive CD4+ T cells sorted from blood. The subset here: CD45RA+ positively selected. The source of these receptors is a man aged 18-30 years in good health.

This chain connects TRBV7-9 to TRBJ1-4; D is possibly TRBD1 (5 bases). Germline lookup yields CDR1 SEHNR and CDR2 FQNEAQ (reference sequence). The V end was cut by 5 bases, the J end by 8 bases, with 12 bases between. This CDR3 has 13 amino acids. CDR3 sequence reads: CASSLRRDEKLFF. The DNA of the CDR3 is TGTGCCAGCAGCCTCCGGAGGGACGAAAAACTGTTTTTT.

This clone has just a few counts. Other DNA sequences within the sample encode an identical CDR3. The chain uses TRBV18 and TRBJ2-3, with 8 bases aligning to TRBD2. Trimming cost V 3 bases and J 1 base; bases outside gene matches: 0. The CDR3 loop spans 14 amino acids. Germline assignment: CDR1 KGHSH and CDR2 LQKENI. Here the CDR3 reads CASSPTSGTDTQYF. The CDR3 DNA reads TGTGCCAGCTCACCGACTAGCGGCACAGATACGCAGTATTTT.

V usage is TRBV18 and J usage is TRBJ2-7; D possibly corresponds to TRBD1 (6 bases). CDR1 and CDR2 from the germline V gene are KGHSH and LQKENI. V was clipped by 2 bases and J by 2 bases, with 13 bases between them. The CDR3 runs 15 residues. CDR3 coding DNA: TGTGCCAGCTCACCAGAGTCAGGGGCCCCCTACGAGCAGTACTTC. Protein: CASSPESGAPYEQYF.

V and J are TRBV29-1 and TRBJ2-7, with TRBD1 identical over 9 bases. V lost 5 bases, J lost 0 bases, and 5 bases stayed unmatched. CDR1 and CDR2 from the germline V gene are SQVTM and ANQGSEA. The length of the CDR3 is 14 residues. CDR3 region: CSVKGQGNSYEQYF. CDR3 in DNA: TGCAGCGTTAAGGGACAGGGTAACTCCTACGAGCAGTACTTC.

This chain uses TRBV5-1 with TRBJ2-3; D call uncertain. Trimming shortened V by 0 bases and J by 6 bases, and 5 bases separated the two germline ends. Germline CDR1 reads SGHRS; CDR2 reads YFSETQ. CDR3 length: 12 residues. CDR3 amino acids: CASSLAYDTQYF. For the CDR3, the DNA is TGCGCCAGCAGCTTGGCGTACGATACGCAGTATTTT.

The gene calls are TRBV4-2 and TRBJ2-3; no reliable D call. The CDR3 extends over 14 amino acids. Germline CDR1 LGHNA, CDR2 YNFKEQ. With 2 bases removed from V and 2 bases from J, the gap between germline ends came to 8 bases. The CDR3 DNA reads as TGTGCCAGCAGCCAACTAACTCACACAGATACGCAGTATTTT. Protein: CASSQLTHTDTQYF.

V and J are TRBV7-3 and TRBJ1-2; 8 nucleotides match TRBD1. This CDR3 has 15 amino acids. Germline assignment: CDR1 SGHTA and CDR2 FQGTGA. Trimming at V came to 5 bases and at J to 7 bases, leaving 12 bases not matched to a gene. The CDR3 nucleotides read TGTGCCAGCAGCCCACTGACAGGGGAGGGTCTTGGCTACACCTTC. It is translated as CASSPLTGEGLGYTF.

This clone was seen a single time. At the DNA level, this CDR3 is encoded by other sequences in the same sample as well. The V and J genes are TRBV5-1 and TRBJ2-3; TRBD2 is a possible D gene (6 bases). From germline, CDR1 is SGHRS and CDR2 YFSETQ. The V gene lost 0 bases and the J gene lost 1 base, with 12 bases spanning the gap. CDR3 size: 16 residues. The CDR3 DNA sequence: TGCGCCAGCAGCTTGGCTGGGACGGGGGGCACAGATACGCAGTATTTT. Its translation: CASSLAGTGGTDTQYF.

This clone has a handful of counts. Other DNA sequences of this sample code for an identical CDR3. This chain uses TRBV5-1 with TRBJ2-5; 7 nucleotides agree with TRBD2. J lost 1 base, V lost 0 bases, and 0 bases had no gene match. The CDR3 loop spans 14 amino acids. Germline CDR1 and CDR2: SGHRS and YFSETQ. The CDR3 nucleotides read TGCGCCAGCAGCTTGGCGGGGGGCCAAGAGACCCAGTACTTC. It encodes CASSLAGGQETQYF.

The chain couples TRBV19 to TRBJ1-4, with unresolved D. V gave up 3 bases and J gave up 7 bases, with 12 bases separating them. The CDR3 runs 14 residues. Germline CDR1 reads LNHDA; CDR2 reads SQIVND (reference sequence). DNA of the CDR3: TGTGCCAGTAGTATCGGGAGGGTAGGTGAAAAACTGTTTTTT. It encodes CASSIGRVGEKLFF.

V and J are TRBV19 and TRBJ2-3; D unclear. The CDR3 sequence is 13 residues long. V was shortened by 8 bases and J by 1 base, with 10 bases between the two germline ends. CDR1 and CDR2 from the germline V gene are LNHDA and SQIVND (reference sequence). The CDR3 spells CASQETGTDTQYF. The CDR3 DNA follows: TGTGCCAGTCAAGAAACCGGCACAGATACGCAGTATTTT.

This clone was recorded only once. The chain couples TRBV5-1 to TRBJ2-6; 9 positions match TRBD1. The V and J ends lost 6 bases and 0 bases, in that order; junction bases with no gene match: 10. The CDR3 covers 18 residues. Germline V CDR1 and CDR2: SGHRS, YFSETQ. The CDR3 sequence is CASTLDRGYLSGANVLTF. As DNA, the CDR3 is TGCGCCAGCACCCTGGACAGGGGCTACCTCTCTGGGGCCAACGTCCTGACTTTC.

This sequence joins TRBV19 and TRBJ2-1; 7 bases line up with TRBD1. The CDR3 extends over 15 amino acids. The germline V gene has CDR1 LNHDA and CDR2 SQIVND (reference sequence). V was pared by 1 base and J by 3 bases, with 3 bases of the junction left unmatched. CDR3 residues: CASSIAGQNYNEQFF. The CDR3 nucleotides read TGTGCCAGTAGTATAGCGGGACAGAACTACAATGAGCAGTTCTTC.

The genes are TRBV2 and TRBJ2-2, with D possibly matching TRBD1 (6 bases). This CDR3 has 16 residues. Trimming removed 5 bases from V and 0 bases from J, with 13 bases in between. Per the germline V gene, CDR1 is SNHLY and CDR2 is FYNNEI. The CDR3, as DNA: TGTGCCAGCAGTTACGGACAGACCTCGAACACCGGGGAGCTGTTTTTT. This gives the protein CASSYGQTSNTGELFF.

The V call is TRBV7-9, the J call TRBJ2-3; D gene unclear. The CDR3 is 14 residues long. The germline V and J ends were trimmed by 2 bases and 5 bases, with 11 bases remaining between them. CDR1 and CDR2 (germline): SEHNR, FQNEAQ (reference sequence). The CDR3 DNA is TGTGCCAGCAGCTTACTAGGGTATGAAGATACGCAGTATTTT. Translating gives CASSLLGYEDTQYF.

The V gene is TRBV5-1, the J gene TRBJ2-5; the match to TRBD1 covers 7 bases. This CDR3 contains 14 residues. The germline gives CDR1 SGHRS, CDR2 YFSETQ. Germline trimming cut 5 bases from V and 1 base from J; bases unmatched to any gene: 5. The CDR3 loop is CASSTGVSQETQYF. The CDR3 coding sequence is TGCGCCAGCAGTACAGGGGTTTCCCAAGAGACCCAGTACTTC.

This clone has a single count. The same CDR3 is also encoded by other DNA sequences in this sample. The J gene is TRBJ2-3, the V gene TRBV5-1; TRBD1 might be the D (5 bases). Germline-derived CDR1 and CDR2 are SGHRS and YFSETQ. The V end was cut by 4 bases, the J end by 2 bases, with 8 bases between. The CDR3 has 13 residues. DNA for the CDR3: TGCGCCAGCAGCGCGGACAACACAGATACGCAGTATTTT. As protein: CASSADNTDTQYF.

This clone was observed a few times. The V and J genes are TRBV30 and TRBJ2-3, with TRBD2 matching over 8 bases. Germline V CDR1 and CDR2: GTSNPN, SVGIG (reference sequence). The ends lost 8 bases at V and 6 bases at J; junction bases unmatched: 10. This CDR3 has 13 residues. The DNA of the CDR3 is TGTGCCGGCTGCCCGCGGGGGGACGATACGCAGTATTTT. Translated, it gives CAGCPRGDDTQYF.

This chain links TRBV18 with TRBJ1-3, with D maybe TRBD1 (5 bases). The CDR3 loop spans 13 amino acids. Germline assignment: CDR1 KGHSH and CDR2 LQKENI. Trimming removed 3 bases from V and 4 bases from J, with 7 bases in between. The CDR3 reads CASSPGGGNTIYF. DNA for the CDR3: TGTGCCAGCTCACCCGGGGGAGGAAACACCATATATTTT.

The chain joins TRBV6-6 to TRBJ2-1; 9 nucleotides match TRBD1. The CDR3 spans 14 residues. V shed 2 bases and J 6 bases; nucleotides not matched to a gene: 2. The germline gives CDR1 MNHNY, CDR2 SVGAGI (reference sequence). The CDR3 DNA is TGTGCCAGCAGTTACACGGGACAGGGCAATGAGCAGTTCTTC. Amino acids: CASSYTGQGNEQFF.

This chain connects TRBV7-3 to TRBJ1-1; no definite D call. Germline CDR1 reads SGHTA; CDR2 reads FQGTGA. V lost 0 bases and J 0 bases, leaving 8 bases between the germline ends. CDR3 size: 15 residues. CDR3 in amino acids: CASSLTSDLNTEAFF. The CDR3 DNA is TGTGCCAGCAGCTTAACGTCTGATTTGAACACTGAAGCTTTCTTT.

The chain has TRBV15 and TRBJ1-2; D is undetermined. Deletions cut 0 bases from V and 4 bases from J, with 9 bases between. This CDR3 contains 14 residues. Germline assignment: CDR1 LNHNV and CDR2 YYDKDF (reference sequence). CDR3 sequence reads: CATSRDRFAYGYTF. The CDR3 DNA follows: TGTGCCACCAGCAGAGACAGGTTTGCCTATGGCTACACCTTC.

The chain is built from TRBV10-3 and TRBJ1-4; D ambiguous. The CDR3 is made up of 15 amino acids. Germline CDR1 reads ENHRY; CDR2 reads SYGVKD. The V and J ends lost 4 bases and 0 bases respectively, with 9 bases between them. CDR3 residues: CAISGEGPTNEKLFF. The CDR3 DNA reads TGTGCCATCAGTGGGGAGGGTCCAACTAATGAAAAACTGTTTTTT.

This rearrangement joins TRBV19 to TRBJ2-3, with D maybe TRBD1 (6 bases). The germline V and J ends were trimmed by 4 bases and 1 base, with 12 bases remaining between them. CDR3 length equals 15 residues. Germline CDR1 LNHDA, CDR2 SQIVND (reference sequence). CDR3 DNA: TGTGCCAGTAGTACCCGCAGGGGCCGCACAGATACGCAGTATTTT. Translating gives CASSTRRGRTDTQYF.

With respect to this clone: This same CDR3 is encoded by further DNA sequences in the sample. This rearrangement joins TRBV27 to TRBJ1-2, with 7 bases identical to TRBD1. The CDR3 runs 13 residues. Per germline, CDR1 MNHEY and CDR2 SMNVEV (reference sequence). Trimming cost V 2 bases and J 4 bases; bases outside gene matches: 1. In DNA form, the CDR3 reads TGTGCCAGCAGTTTAAGACAGGGCTATGGCTACACCTTC. This encodes CASSLRQGYGYTF.